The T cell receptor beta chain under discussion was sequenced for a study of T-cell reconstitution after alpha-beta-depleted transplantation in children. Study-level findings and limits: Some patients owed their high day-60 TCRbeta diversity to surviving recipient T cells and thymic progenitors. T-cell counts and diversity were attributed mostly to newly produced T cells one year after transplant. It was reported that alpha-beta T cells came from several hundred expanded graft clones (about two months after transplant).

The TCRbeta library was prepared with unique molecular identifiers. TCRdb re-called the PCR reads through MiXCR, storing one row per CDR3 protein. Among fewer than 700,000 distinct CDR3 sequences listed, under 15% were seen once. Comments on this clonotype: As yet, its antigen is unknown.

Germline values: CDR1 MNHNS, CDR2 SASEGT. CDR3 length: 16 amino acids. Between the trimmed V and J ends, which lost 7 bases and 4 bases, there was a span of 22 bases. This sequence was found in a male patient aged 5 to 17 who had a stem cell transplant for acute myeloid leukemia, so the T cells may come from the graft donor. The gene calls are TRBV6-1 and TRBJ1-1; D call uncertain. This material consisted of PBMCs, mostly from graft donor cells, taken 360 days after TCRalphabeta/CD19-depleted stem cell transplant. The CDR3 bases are TGTGCCAGCACCGCCCCCGGAGCTCCCCGGGGCACTGAAGCTTTCTTT. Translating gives CASTAPGAPRGTEAFF.